These 14 T cell receptor beta chains were all obtained from the same sample, sequenced in a study of Graves' ophthalmopathy and Graves' hyperthyroidism. Amplified material comprised TCR beta CDR3 regions derived from RNA transcripts. Amplification began with first-round RT-PCR using HTBI primers, then second-round multiplex PCR was performed. One entry per CDR3 protein, called by TCRdb with MiXCR from the multiplex PCR reads. The sample lists hundreds of thousands of distinct CDR3 sequences; roughly two fifths were seen once. The specimen was peripheral blood. All receptors come from an adult man with Graves' ophthalmopathy.

In this sample, this clonotype turned up a few times. The chain has TRBV6-6 and TRBJ1-1; D may be TRBD1 (6 bases). CDR1 and CDR2 from the germline V gene are MNHNY and SVGAGI (reference sequence). The CDR3 is 14 amino acids. V was trimmed by 4 bases and J by 1 base, leaving 10 bases between them. The CDR3 DNA reads as TGTGCCAGCAGTTCACAGGGTGAGAACACTGAAGCTTTCTTT. Encoded protein: CASSSQGENTEAFF.

This chain links TRBV7-3 with TRBJ2-6; weak D call: TRBD2 (6 bases). CDR3 size: 14 residues. The V and J ends lost 4 bases and 4 bases respectively, with 8 bases between them. Germline V gene lookup returns CDR1 SGHTA and CDR2 FQGTGA. CDR3 residues: CASSWGVGANVLTF. In nucleotides, the CDR3 is TGTGCCAGCAGCTGGGGGGTCGGGGCCAACGTCCTGACTTTC.

This clonotype was seen more than once but under ten times. At one end, the junction sequence differs from germline, possibly due to a read error. This rearrangement joins TRBV10-3 to TRBJ2-2; tentative D call: TRBD1 (5 bases). The CDR3 loop spans 13 amino acids. Per germline, CDR1 ENHRY and CDR2 SYGVKD. CDR3 coding DNA: TGTGCCAGCAGTGAAGGACACTCCGGGGAGCTGTTTTTT. Its translation is CASSEGHSGELFF.

This clonotype appeared many times. The chain couples TRBV25-1 to TRBJ1-2; D remains unclear. The CDR3 sequence is 12 residues long. V dropped 3 bases and J dropped 4 bases, with 6 bases sitting between them. Germline V gene lookup returns CDR1 MGHDK and CDR2 SYGVNS. The CDR3, as DNA: TGTGCCAGCAGTGAGGGAGCCTATGGCTACACCTTC. Its translation is CASSEGAYGYTF.

This clonotype was seen ten or more times. CDR3 residues: CASSPGTSGVWETQYF. In nucleotides, the CDR3 is TGTGCCAGCAGCCCCGGGACTAGCGGGGTTTGGGAGACCCAGTACTTC. The gene calls are TRBV7-2 and TRBJ2-5; 13 bases are a match to TRBD2. The CDR3 sequence is 16 residues long. Germline V gene data show CDR1 as SGHTA and CDR2 as FQGNSA. Trimming removed 5 bases from V and 5 bases from J; junction bases left unmatched: 8.

This chain connects TRBV29-1 to TRBJ1-1; no definite D call. Germline-derived CDR1 and CDR2 are SQVTM and ANQGSEA. The V gene lost 6 bases and the J gene lost 3 bases, with 8 bases spanning the gap. The CDR3 runs 11 residues. The CDR3, as DNA: TGCAGCGTAGCCGGGGACACTGAAGCTTTCTTT. It translates to CSVAGDTEAFF.

This clonotype was picked up a small number of times. V and J are TRBV2 and TRBJ2-2; D is perhaps TRBD1 (6 bases). CDR1 and CDR2 (germline): SNHLY, FYNNEI. The CDR3 sequence is 15 residues long. V lost 10 bases and J lost 0, with 15 bases in between. CDR3 nucleotides: TGTGCCACGTCTCACGGGACATCGAACACCGGGGAGCTGTTTTTT. Translated: CATSHGTSNTGELFF.

This clonotype was observed a handful of times. The chain links TRBV12-3 or TRBV12-4 to TRBJ2-5, with D hard to call. The CDR3 consists of 13 residues. Trimming pared 4 bases from V and 5 bases from J, leaving 11 bases between. The CDR3, as DNA: TGTGCCAGCAGTTCAACCGTTTACGAGACCCAGTACTTC. The encoded protein is CASSSTVYETQYF.

The chain couples TRBV11-1 to TRBJ1-6; TRBD1 is a possible D gene (6 bases). The CDR3 runs 17 residues. Germline CDR1 SGHAT, CDR2 FQDESV (reference sequence). The V and J ends lost 8 bases and 7 bases respectively, with 24 bases between them. In DNA, the CDR3 is TGTGCCAGCTGGGCGCAGGGGTCGACTTGGCGCAATTCACCCCTCCACTTT. This encodes CASWAQGSTWRNSPLHF.

This clonotype was seen many times. V gene TRBV2 combines with J gene TRBJ2-7, with TRBD1 identical over 8 bases. J was trimmed by 3 bases and V by 6 bases; bases with no gene match: 7. In germline, CDR1 is SNHLY, CDR2 FYNNEI. This CDR3 is 14 amino acids long. CDR3 amino acids: CASRNRDRSYEQYF. CDR3 DNA: TGTGCCAGCAGGAACCGGGACAGGAGCTACGAGCAGTACTTC.

This clonotype was picked up many times. The chain joins TRBV12-3 or TRBV12-4 to TRBJ1-6; D perhaps matches TRBD1 (6 bases). This CDR3 has 13 residues. The V end lost 2 bases, the J end lost 9 bases, and 8 bases lay between the germline ends. The CDR3 DNA follows: TGTGCCAGCAGTTTAACAGGGACTTCACCCCTCCACTTT. Protein product: CASSLTGTSPLHF.

This clonotype was observed a handful of times. The chain has TRBV20-1 and TRBJ1-2; D unclear. CDR1 is DFQATT and CDR2 is SNEGSKA in the germline V gene (reference sequence). The CDR3 sequence is 12 residues long. V lost 3 bases to trimming and J lost 2 bases, with 7 bases between them. The CDR3 DNA reads TGCAGTGCTAGCAGCTCCAACTATGGCTACACCTTC. It encodes CSASSSNYGYTF.

This clonotype appeared many times. The chain couples TRBV29-1 to TRBJ1-2, with D perhaps TRBD1 (5 bases). The CDR3 has 14 residues. CDR1 is SQVTM, CDR2 ANQGSEA, per germline. Trimming shortened V by 1 base and J by 3 bases, and 12 bases separated the two germline ends. CDR3 sequence (DNA): TGCAGCGTTGAAGTCAGGGAGCGGTACTATGGCTACACCTTC. Translation: CSVEVRERYYGYTF. The complete variable domain, with remaining parts taken from reference TRBV29-1 and TRBJ1-2, reads SAVISQKPSRDICQRGTSLTIQCQVDSQVTMMFWYRQQPGQSLTLIATANQGSEATYESGFVIDKFPISRPNLTFSTLTVSNMSPEDSSIYLCSVEVRERYYGYTFGSGTRLTVV.

This clonotype was observed a few times. V usage is TRBV29-1 and J usage is TRBJ1-1; 9 bases agree with TRBD1. The germline gives CDR1 SQVTM, CDR2 ANQGSEA. This CDR3 spans 12 amino acids. Trimming took 6 bases from V and 4 from J; bases not matched to a gene: 3. CDR3 coding DNA: TGCAGCGTCCTGACAGGGGGCACTGAAGCTTTCTTT. Amino acids: CSVLTGGTEAFF.